Listed here are 25 T cell receptor beta chains from one sample, sequenced in a study of T-cell memory formation after mild COVID-19. Each CDR3 protein gets one entry after TCRdb re-called the 5' RACE reads with MiXCR. The sample shows about 560,000 distinct CDR3 sequences, 18% of them seen only once. Sequenced sample: PBMCs or a T cell subset sorted from them (not recorded which). The receptors here all came from an adult woman who had mild COVID-19 (a few samples of this study predate the infection). Cell type and time point are not known.

The rearrangement links TRBV6-6 to TRBJ2-1; weak D call: TRBD1 (5 bases). Germline values: CDR1 MNHNY, CDR2 SVGAGI (reference sequence). The CDR3 covers 14 residues. V gave up 6 bases and J gave up 6 bases, with 15 bases separating them. This CDR3 is CASSSTMGPNEQFF. As DNA, the CDR3 is TGTGCCAGCAGCTCAACCATGGGGCCCAATGAGCAGTTCTTC.

A remark on this clonotype: Sequence at one end of the junction differs from germline and may be a read error. The V gene is TRBV7-9, the J gene TRBJ2-7, with 9 bases that match TRBD1. The CDR3 has 16 amino acids. Germline V CDR1 and CDR2: SEHNR, FQNEAQ (reference sequence). DNA for the CDR3: TGTGCCGGCAGTCGACCCGGACAGGGGTTCTCCTACGAGCAGTACTTC. Translated: CAGSRPGQGFSYEQYF.

This clonotype was picked up a small number of times. J is TRBJ1-1 and V is TRBV12-3 or TRBV12-4, with D perhaps TRBD1 (5 bases). This CDR3 is 17 amino acids long. V lost 6 bases and J lost 2, with 22 bases in between. CDR3 region: CASRFNLRLGANTEAFF. The CDR3 DNA is TGTGCCAGCAGGTTTAACCTCCGACTAGGGGCTAACACTGAAGCTTTCTTT.

The chain couples TRBV3-1 to TRBJ1-1, with D uncertain. Germline loops: CDR1 LGHDT, CDR2 YNNKEL (reference sequence). The CDR3 consists of 14 residues. With 1 base removed from V and 12 bases from J, the gap between germline ends came to 18 bases. The CDR3 DNA sequence: TGTGCCAGCAGCCAAGTTTCTACAGACCCTTGGTCTTTCTTT. Its translation is CASSQVSTDPWSFF.

V and J are TRBV19 and TRBJ2-7; possible D gene TRBD2, 5 bases. V was cut by 5 bases and J by 6 bases, with 20 bases left in between. CDR1 and CDR2 (germline): LNHDA, SQIVND (reference sequence). The length of the CDR3 is 15 residues. The CDR3 DNA reads TGTGCCAGTAGTGCGGACCCAGGAGGTTCCCTCGAGCAGTACTTC. Translated: CASSADPGGSLEQYF.

The rearrangement links TRBV20-1 to TRBJ2-3; tentatively, D is TRBD2 (5 bases). Germline CDR1 is DFQATT and CDR2 is SNEGSKA (reference sequence). The CDR3 contains 12 residues. Trimming took 6 bases from V and 5 from J, leaving 12 bases between them. The CDR3 DNA sequence: TGCAGTGCCAAGCGGTGGGGAGATACGCAGTATTTT. Protein: CSAKRWGDTQYF.

This clonotype has more than one count but fewer than ten. The chain couples TRBV20-1 to TRBJ1-1; no reliable D call. This CDR3 is built from 13 residues. Germline lookup yields CDR1 DFQATT and CDR2 SNEGSKA (reference sequence). V was clipped by 5 bases and J by 10 bases, with 20 bases between them. In DNA form, the CDR3 reads TGCAGTGCTGTCTCCCAGGTACATAGAGGAGCTTTCTTT. It yields the protein CSAVSQVHRGAFF.

This clonotype was picked up a small number of times. This chain links TRBV5-1 with TRBJ1-2; D may be TRBD1 (5 bases). CDR3 length: 13 residues. CDR1 SGHRS and CDR2 YFSETQ come from the germline V gene. Trimming removed 2 bases from V and 1 base from J, with 6 bases in between. CDR3 loop: CASSLQDNYGYTF. In nucleotides, the CDR3 is TGCGCCAGCAGCTTACAGGATAACTATGGCTACACCTTC.

The chain couples TRBV5-4 to TRBJ2-6; 7 bases agree with TRBD1. Germline assignment: CDR1 SGHNT and CDR2 YYREEE (reference sequence). The CDR3 spans 16 residues. The ends lost 3 bases at V and 2 bases at J; junction bases unmatched: 5. DNA for the CDR3: TGTGCCAGCAGCTCCGGACAGGCCACTGGGGCCAACGTCCTGACTTTC. Translation: CASSSGQATGANVLTF.

This chain links TRBV7-3 with TRBJ2-2; D remains ambiguous. The ends were cut back, 1 base at V and 0 bases at J, with 12 bases in the middle. Germline V lookup: CDR1 SGHTA, CDR2 FQGTGA. The CDR3 sequence is 17 residues long. The CDR3 coding sequence is TGTGCCAGCAGCTTAATTCGGACGGGTCCGAACACCGGGGAGCTGTTTTTT. Translated, it gives CASSLIRTGPNTGELFF.

A few counts support this clonotype. The chain recombines TRBV12-5 with TRBJ2-2, with D maybe TRBD2 (5 bases). The V end lost 4 bases, the J end lost 4 bases, and 10 bases lay between the germline ends. Germline loops: CDR1 LGHNT, CDR2 FRNRAP. CDR3 length: 14 residues. The CDR3 coding sequence is TGTGCTAGTGGTTCGGGATCGGTCACCGGGGAGCTGTTTTTT. It yields the protein CASGSGSVTGELFF.

CDR3 sequence (DNA): TGCGCCAGCAGCGTTTCCGAGACAGGACGGATAGAGCAGTACTTC. Translated: CASSVSETGRIEQYF. This rearrangement joins TRBV4-3 to TRBJ2-7, with a weak D call TRBD1 (6 bases). V was cut by 5 bases and J by 7 bases, with 21 bases left in between. The CDR3 has 15 residues. Looked up from germline, CDR1 is LGHNA and CDR2 is YSLEER.

This clonotype was detected a few times. This chain connects TRBV20-1 to TRBJ2-1, with TRBD1 identical over 7 bases. The CDR3 is 14 amino acids. Unmatched junction bases numbered 7, after V lost 7 bases and J lost 1 base. Germline assignment: CDR1 DFQATT and CDR2 SNEGSKA (reference sequence). The CDR3 loop is CSVLGDRSYNEQFF. The CDR3 nucleotides read TGCAGTGTTTTGGGGGACAGATCCTACAATGAGCAGTTCTTC.

Turning to this clonotype: The germline gene is not matched at one end of the junction; a read error may be the cause. The J gene is TRBJ1-4, the V gene TRBV20-1; TRBD1 matches at 8 bases. The germline CDR1 and CDR2 sequences are DFQATT and SNEGSKA (reference sequence). The CDR3 loop spans 13 amino acids. In DNA form, the CDR3 reads TGCAGTGCTACGACAGGGGCGAATGGAAAACTGTTTTTT. It translates to CSATTGANGKLFF.

The chain is built from TRBV5-5 and TRBJ2-5, with TRBD2 identical over 16 bases. This CDR3 contains 20 residues. V trimming: 4 bases; J trimming: 3 bases; junction bases outside the gene matches: 15. From germline, CDR1 is SGHKS and CDR2 YYEKEE (reference sequence). This CDR3 reads CASSRRGTSGGDHLKETQYF. The CDR3 DNA reads TGTGCCAGCAGCAGGCGCGGGACTAGCGGGGGGGATCATCTGAAAGAGACCCAGTACTTC. The variable domain in full, completed from reference TRBV5-5 and TRBJ2-5, reads DAGVTQSPTHLIKTRGQQVTLRCSPISGHKSVSWYQQVLGQGPQFIFQYYEKEERGRGNFPDRFSARQFPNYSSELNVNALLLGDSALYLCASSRRGTSGGDHLKETQYFGPGTRLLVL.

Only a few counts were recorded for this clonotype. This sequence joins TRBV2 and TRBJ2-7; TRBD2 matches at 11 bases. The length of the CDR3 is 17 residues. The V and J ends lost 1 base and 7 bases, in that order; junction bases with no gene match: 12. Germline CDR1 SNHLY, CDR2 FYNNEI. CDR3 sequence (DNA): TGTGCCAGCAGTGAAGGTCTAGCGGGGGGCATCAAAAAGGAGCAGTACTTC. It is translated as CASSEGLAGGIKKEQYF.

The genes are TRBV7-2 and TRBJ2-3; weak D call: TRBD2 (5 bases). The length of the CDR3 is 17 residues. The germline V and J ends were trimmed by 5 bases and 5 bases, with 23 bases remaining between them. Germline V gene sequence: CDR1 SGHTA, CDR2 FQGNSA. The CDR3: CASSQVVLAGVIDTQYF. CDR3 bases: TGTGCCAGCAGCCAAGTCGTATTAGCCGGGGTTATAGATACGCAGTATTTT.

The table lists this clonotype with a few counts. V gene TRBV15 combines with J gene TRBJ1-4, with D maybe TRBD1 (5 bases). Germline V gives CDR1 LNHNV, CDR2 YYDKDF (reference sequence). V was clipped by 1 base and J by 3 bases, with 9 bases between them. The CDR3 consists of 15 residues. The DNA of the CDR3 is TGTGCCACCAGCAGAGTGGCGGGGCCTAATGAAAAACTGTTTTTT. This codes for CATSRVAGPNEKLFF.

The chain joins TRBV29-1 to TRBJ2-3; 7 bases map to TRBD2. The CDR3 sequence is 15 residues long. In germline, CDR1 is SQVTM, CDR2 ANQGSEA. The junction had 8 bases not matched to a gene; V was cut back by 4 bases and J by 1 base. DNA of the CDR3: TGCAGCGTTGGAGGAGCGGGGATCCGCACAGATACGCAGTATTTT. Encoded protein: CSVGGAGIRTDTQYF.

This clonotype was picked up a small number of times. One end of the junction does not line up with germline, which may come from a read error. The CDR3 DNA sequence: TGCGCCAGCAGCTCGGACAGGGGCCTTATGTTC. Translated: CASSSDRGLMF. The chain recombines TRBV5-1 with TRBJ2-7, with 9 bases fitting TRBD1. The CDR3 runs to 11 residues. In germline, CDR1 is SGHRS, CDR2 YFSETQ.

This chain joins TRBV4-3 and TRBJ2-3, with D perhaps TRBD2 (5 bases). Between the trimmed V and J ends, which lost 0 bases and 6 bases, there was a span of 13 bases. This CDR3 has 15 residues. The germline V gene encodes CDR1 LGHNA and CDR2 YSLEER. The CDR3 DNA reads TGCGCCAGCAGCCAAGATGCATCCCGAGGGGATACGCAGTATTTT. It codes for CASSQDASRGDTQYF.

This clonotype was found many times. The V gene is TRBV27, the J gene TRBJ2-2; D uncertain. V gave up 6 bases and J gave up 4 bases, with 12 bases separating them. The CDR3 runs to 14 residues. Germline lookup yields CDR1 MNHEY and CDR2 SMNVEV (reference sequence). CDR3 nucleotide sequence: TGTGCCAGCAGGGAAGGGTGGACCACCGGGGAGCTGTTTTTT. It is translated as CASREGWTTGELFF.

This clonotype was counted a few times. The chain recombines TRBV24-1 with TRBJ2-2; D not certain. Trimming took off 3 bases at V and 4 bases at J, with 11 bases between the two ends. The germline V gene encodes CDR1 KGHDR and CDR2 SFDVKD. CDR3 length: 15 amino acids. Here the CDR3 reads CATSDPQEPTGELFF. The CDR3 nucleotides read TGTGCCACCAGTGATCCTCAGGAGCCCACCGGGGAGCTGTTTTTT.

V usage is TRBV20-1 and J usage is TRBJ2-3, with 7 bases aligning to TRBD2. Germline values: CDR1 DFQATT, CDR2 SNEGSKA (reference sequence). V gave up 3 bases and J gave up 0 bases; unmatched junction bases: 6. This CDR3 comprises 15 residues. CDR3 amino acids: CSASPYGRSTDTQYF. CDR3 nucleotides: TGCAGTGCTAGTCCCTACGGGAGGAGCACAGATACGCAGTATTTT.

This clonotype has a count of ten or more. This chain connects TRBV5-1 to TRBJ2-2, with TRBD1 matching 8 bases. The trim removed 6 bases at V and 6 bases at J, leaving 16 bases unmatched. This CDR3 has 17 residues. Germline CDR1 SGHRS, CDR2 YFSETQ. CDR3 nucleotide sequence: TGCGCCAGCAAATGGGAAAGCTGGACAGGGAGCGCCGGGGAGCTGTTTTTT. Its translation is CASKWESWTGSAGELFF.